This is a list of T cell receptor beta chains from one sample in a study of T-cell memory formation after mild COVID-19. Using its own MiXCR run on the 5' RACE reads, TCRdb lists one record per CDR3 protein. The sample shows 470,000 or so distinct CDR3 sequences, 20% of them seen only once. The sequencing sample was made of PBMCs or a T cell subset sorted from them (not recorded which). The source is an adult woman who had mild COVID-19 (a few samples of this study predate the infection). Cell type and time point are not known. Both conserved end residues are part of each CDR3. Fields, in order: V gene, J gene, CDR3 length, clone size, D gene, CDR3 DNA, CDR3 protein. D genes are given only for firm matches. The listing skips clone size in some rows; elsewhere it reads once, few, many or a size class.

TRBV7-8	TRBJ2-1	18	few	TRBD2	TGTGCCAGCAACAAAAAAAGACTAGCGGGAAACACCTACAATGAGCAGTTCTTC	CASNKKRLAGNTYNEQFF
TRBV4-3	TRBJ2-7	15	many	TRBD1	TGCGCCAGCAGCCAAGGACAGGGCCTCGGGTACGAGCAGTACTTC	CASSQGQGLGYEQYF
TRBV5-6	TRBJ1-1	14	few	.	TGTGCCAGCAGCTTTGGACCAGCGAACACTGAAGCTTTCTTT	CASSFGPANTEAFF
TRBV24-1	TRBJ2-2	15	.	.	TGTGCCACCAGTGACCTGCAGGGGAACACCGGGGAGCTGTTTTTT	CATSDLQGNTGELFF
TRBV24-1	TRBJ2-7	16	.	TRBD1	TGTGACACCAGTGACTCAGGACAGGGGGCCGGGAACGAGCAGTACTTC	CDTSDSGQGAGNEQYF
TRBV9	TRBJ1-3	16	few	TRBD1	TGTGCCAGCAGCTCAGCCGGGACAGCCTCTGGAAACACCATATATTTT	CASSSAGTASGNTIYF
TRBV7-9	TRBJ1-3	17	.	.	TGTGCCAGCAGCTTAAGCTCGGCAGTCAGCTCTGGAAACACCATATATTTT	CASSLSSAVSSGNTIYF
TRBV7-3	TRBJ2-1	15	.	TRBD1	TGTGCCAGCAGCCCCGACAGGGCCACCTACAATGAGCAGTTCTTC	CASSPDRATYNEQFF
TRBV27	TRBJ2-1	16	.	.	TGTGCCAGCAGTTTTAGGGGGGGCGGTGGGAGGAATGAGCAGTTCTTC	CASSFRGGGGRNEQFF
TRBV11-2	TRBJ1-1	18	.	.	TGTGCCAGCAGCTTAGAATTCGGACGACTTCTTTCGGGGACTGAAGCTTTCTTT	CASSLEFGRLLSGTEAFF
TRBV2	TRBJ2-7	14	few	.	TGTGCCAGCAGTGAAGTGGGGTCACCCTACGAGCAGTACTTC	CASSEVGSPYEQYF
TRBV11-3	TRBJ1-1	16	.	.	TGTGCCAGCAGCTTTGACGGAAGAGGGGGAGACACTGAAGCTTTCTTT	CASSFDGRGGDTEAFF
TRBV4-3	TRBJ1-2	16	.	.	TGCGCCAGCAGCCAGTACCAGGGAAATCTAAACTATGGCTACACCTTC	CASSQYQGNLNYGYTF
TRBV19	TRBJ1-2	13	.	.	TGTGCCAGTCAGACACAGGGCAGCTATGGCTACACCTTC	CASQTQGSYGYTF
TRBV12-3/TRBV12-4	TRBJ2-7	15	.	TRBD2	TGTGCCAGCAGTTTAGCGGAACTAGCGGGGCCACCAGGGGATTTC	CASSLAELAGPPGDF
TRBV7-2	TRBJ2-2	19	many	TRBD2	TGTGCCAGCAGCGTAATCGCCAGGGCCGGGGGGAGGATCACCGGGGAGCTGTTTTTT	CASSVIARAGGRITGELFF